This TCR beta chain came from a study of T cell responses to AZD1222 COVID-19 vaccine (dated by TCRdb to about 2021). Some background on the complete study: Because spike-specific TCR depth and breadth did not differ between the two schedules, AZD1222 recipients who got a second dose at roughly 4 weeks were pooled with those who got a second dose at roughly 12 weeks. Enrollment into the trials was organized by age into subgroups of 18-55, 56-69 and 70-plus years, and those subgroups contained roughly 150, 30 and 60 TCR-sequenced participants, respectively. A total of approximately 240 trial participants underwent TCR sequencing, of whom about 210 had received two doses of AZD1222 and about 25 had received two doses of the MenACWY control vaccine. Study-wide conclusions, independent of this receptor: Conclusions about previously exposed vaccinees were limited because only a handful of AZD1222 recipients were SARS-CoV-2 seropositive at baseline. Participants were mostly white British and included more females than males, and it was suggested by the authors that clonal diversity may have been underestimated. The 56-69-year group was small, and its depth increase did not reach significance, likely because of low power. Because no samples from the day 14 peak response were available, repertoires could be characterized only after the peak T cell response. The vaccine-associated CD4 TCRs covered the entire spike protein, and the dominant responses fell in regions 160-218 and 743-854. Reportedly, almost half of the unique spike-specific TCRs recognized epitopes lying outside the regions that are mutated in the B.1.351 and B.1.1.7 variants. A significant rise in spike-specific TCR breadth and depth was observed after two AZD1222 doses relative to day 0 and relative to MenACWY recipients.

The CDR3 regions of human TCRbeta chains were analyzed by immunosequencing. Processing in the source paper ran as follows. Repertoire TCRs were matched against a reference library of SARS-CoV-2-specific TCRs generated with the MIRA antigen-specificity platform. Breadth was defined as the fraction of unique TCRs that were SARS-CoV-2-associated. Depth was defined as the fraction of total T cells that were SARS-CoV-2-associated. Using the MIRA data, each spike-specific TCR was assigned both to the spike region to which the TCR was reactive and to a CD4 or CD8 class. Log10-transformed breadth and depth values were compared by one-way ANOVA with Sidak's multiple comparisons tests. The table comes from immuneACCESS by way of TCRdb, which keeps in-frame sequences with V and J called. Part of the clones is missing from these tables; in studies checked, under half for an unresolved V gene and the rest for unknown reasons. V, J and clone size are taken as reported in that table, and D and trimming were inferred from the DNA itself. This sample lists approximately 150,000 clones; about 95% were detected once. Roughly 1.3% of the sample comes from the top ten.

V lost 5 bases and J lost 4 bases, and the count of bases not matched to a germline gene is 3. Taken from the germline V gene, the CDR1 and CDR2 loops are SGHTA and FQGTGA. The CDR3 starts with the cysteine, ends with the phenylalanine, and has 13 residues. Only CDR3 DNA remains: 39 bases, in frame from the first base. The sample's time point label, in plain terms: baseline before first vaccination. The vaccinee samples were drawn from two UK trials, COV001 and COV002, one of which was a single-blind randomized controlled phase 2/3 trial testing AZD1222 (ChAdOx1 nCoV-19) in healthy adults. For TCRbeta chain sequencing, PBMC samples were collected from trial participants at day 0 and at day 28 after the second dose. About this clone: The antigen this receptor binds is unknown. No base-level quality is on record; no much larger clone is a single base apart. Other DNA sequences in this specimen translate into the identical CDR3.

Recombination linked TRBV7-3 to TRBJ1-1; 8 bases in the junction line up with TRBD1. The sequence was obtained from an adult in good health. Material: peripheral blood, obtained on day 0 of AZD1222 vaccination. CDR3 loop: CASSLTGGTEAFF. The nucleotide sequence is TGTGCCAGCAGCCTTACAGGGGGCACTGAAGCTTTCTTT.